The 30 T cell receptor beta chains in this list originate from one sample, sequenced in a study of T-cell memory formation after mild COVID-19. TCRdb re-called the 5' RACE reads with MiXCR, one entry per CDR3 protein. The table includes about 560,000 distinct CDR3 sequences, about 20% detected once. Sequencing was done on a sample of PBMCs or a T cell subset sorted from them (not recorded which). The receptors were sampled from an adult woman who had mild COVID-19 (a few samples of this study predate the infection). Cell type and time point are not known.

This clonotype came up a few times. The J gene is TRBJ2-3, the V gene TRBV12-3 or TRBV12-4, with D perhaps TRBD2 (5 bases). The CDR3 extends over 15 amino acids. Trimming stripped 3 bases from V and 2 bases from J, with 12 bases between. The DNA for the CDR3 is TGTGCCAGCAGTTTGTCGGCGGGCGACACAGATACGCAGTATTTT. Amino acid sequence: CASSLSAGDTDTQYF.

As DNA, the CDR3 is TGTGCCAGCAGTTTATCAGGGTTTGGAAACATTCAGTACTTC. It is translated as CASSLSGFGNIQYF. V usage is TRBV27 and J usage is TRBJ2-4; D remains unclear. CDR1 and CDR2 from the germline V gene are MNHEY and SMNVEV (reference sequence). V was clipped by 0 bases and J by 6 bases, with 9 bases between them. The CDR3 runs 14 residues.

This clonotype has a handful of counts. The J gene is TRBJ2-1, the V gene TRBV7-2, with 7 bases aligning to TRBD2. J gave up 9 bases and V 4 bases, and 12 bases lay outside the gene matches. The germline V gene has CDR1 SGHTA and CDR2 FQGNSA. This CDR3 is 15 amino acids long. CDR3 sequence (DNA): TGTGCCAGCAGCTCTTCCGGGAGGCCAAACTCTGAGCAGTTCTTC. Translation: CASSSSGRPNSEQFF.

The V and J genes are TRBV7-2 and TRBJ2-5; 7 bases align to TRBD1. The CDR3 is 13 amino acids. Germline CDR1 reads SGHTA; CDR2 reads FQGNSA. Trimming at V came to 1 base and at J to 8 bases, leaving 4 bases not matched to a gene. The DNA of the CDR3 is TGTGCCAGCAGCTTAGGGGGACAGAATACCCAGTACTTC. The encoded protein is CASSLGGQNTQYF.

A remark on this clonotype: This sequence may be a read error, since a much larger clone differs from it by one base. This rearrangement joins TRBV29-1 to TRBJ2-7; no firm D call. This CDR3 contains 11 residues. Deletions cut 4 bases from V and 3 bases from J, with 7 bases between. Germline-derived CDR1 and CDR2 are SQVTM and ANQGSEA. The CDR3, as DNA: TGCAGCGTTGTGGGCTACTACGAGCAGTACTTC. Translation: CSVVGYYEQYF.

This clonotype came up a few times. CDR3 amino acids: CSASQVEAFF. CDR3 nucleotide sequence: TGCAGCGCCAGTCAAGTTGAAGCTTTCTTT. The genes are TRBV29-1 and TRBJ1-1, with D uncertain. There are 10 residues in the CDR3. Germline CDR1 is SQVTM and CDR2 is ANQGSEA. Trimming removed 7 bases from V and 7 bases from J, with 10 bases in between.

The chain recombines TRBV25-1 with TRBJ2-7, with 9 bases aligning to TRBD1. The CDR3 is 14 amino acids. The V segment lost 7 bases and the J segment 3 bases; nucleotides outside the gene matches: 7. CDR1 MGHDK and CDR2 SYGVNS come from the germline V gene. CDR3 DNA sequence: TGTGCCAGCACCCTTGGACAGGGGCTCTACGAGCAGTACTTC. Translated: CASTLGQGLYEQYF.

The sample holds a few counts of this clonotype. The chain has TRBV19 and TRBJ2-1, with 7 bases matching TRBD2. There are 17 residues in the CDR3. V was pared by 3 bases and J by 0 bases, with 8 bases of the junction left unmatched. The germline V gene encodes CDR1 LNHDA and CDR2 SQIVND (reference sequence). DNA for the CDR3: TGTGCCAGTAGTATGTGGCTAGCGGATATCTCCTACAATGAGCAGTTCTTC. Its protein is CASSMWLADISYNEQFF.

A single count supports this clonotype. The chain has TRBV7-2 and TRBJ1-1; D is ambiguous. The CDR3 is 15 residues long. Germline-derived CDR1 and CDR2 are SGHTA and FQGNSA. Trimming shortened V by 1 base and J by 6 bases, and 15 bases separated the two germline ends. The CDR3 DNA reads TGTGCCAGCAGCTTAGGGCTACCTAGGGCACCTGAAGCTTTCTTT. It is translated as CASSLGLPRAPEAFF.

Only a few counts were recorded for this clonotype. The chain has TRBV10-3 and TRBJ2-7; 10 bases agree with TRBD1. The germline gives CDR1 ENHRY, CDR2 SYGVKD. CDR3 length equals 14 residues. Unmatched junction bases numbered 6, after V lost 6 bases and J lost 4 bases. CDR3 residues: CAISGQGDIYEQYF. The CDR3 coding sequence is TGTGCCATCAGCGGACAGGGGGACATATACGAGCAGTACTTC.

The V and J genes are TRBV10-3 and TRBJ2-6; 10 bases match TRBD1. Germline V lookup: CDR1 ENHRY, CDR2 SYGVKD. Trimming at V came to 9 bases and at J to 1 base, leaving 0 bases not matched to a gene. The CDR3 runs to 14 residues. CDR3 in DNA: TGTGCCATGGGACAGGGGTCTGGGGCCAACGTCCTGACTTTC. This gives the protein CAMGQGSGANVLTF.

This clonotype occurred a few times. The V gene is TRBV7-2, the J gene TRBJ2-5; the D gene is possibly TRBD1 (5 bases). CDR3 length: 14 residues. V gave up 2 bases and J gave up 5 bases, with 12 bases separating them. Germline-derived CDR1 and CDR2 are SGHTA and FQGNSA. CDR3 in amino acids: CASSLQGLEETQYF. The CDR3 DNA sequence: TGTGCCAGCAGCTTACAGGGTTTAGAGGAGACCCAGTACTTC.

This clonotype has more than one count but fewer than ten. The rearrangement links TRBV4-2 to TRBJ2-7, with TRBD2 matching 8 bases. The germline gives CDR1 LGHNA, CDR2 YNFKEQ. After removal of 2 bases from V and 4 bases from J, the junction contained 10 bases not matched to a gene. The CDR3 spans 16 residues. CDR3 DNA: TGTGCCAGCAGCCAAAATTCGGGGCTAGCGGGTTACGAGCAGTACTTC. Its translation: CASSQNSGLAGYEQYF.

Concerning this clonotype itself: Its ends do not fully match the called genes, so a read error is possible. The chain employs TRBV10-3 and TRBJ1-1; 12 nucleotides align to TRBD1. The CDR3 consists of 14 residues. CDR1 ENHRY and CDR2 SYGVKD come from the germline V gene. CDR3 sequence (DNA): TGTGCCATCAGCCCCGCCGGGACAGGGGGCTGGTGGCACTTT. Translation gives CAISPAGTGGWWHF.

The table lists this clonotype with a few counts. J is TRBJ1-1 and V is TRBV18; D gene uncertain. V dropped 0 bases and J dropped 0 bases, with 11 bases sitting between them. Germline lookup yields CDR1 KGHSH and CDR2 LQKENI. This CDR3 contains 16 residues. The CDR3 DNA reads TGTGCCAGCTCACCACCGAAAATACAGATGAACACTGAAGCTTTCTTT. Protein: CASSPPKIQMNTEAFF.

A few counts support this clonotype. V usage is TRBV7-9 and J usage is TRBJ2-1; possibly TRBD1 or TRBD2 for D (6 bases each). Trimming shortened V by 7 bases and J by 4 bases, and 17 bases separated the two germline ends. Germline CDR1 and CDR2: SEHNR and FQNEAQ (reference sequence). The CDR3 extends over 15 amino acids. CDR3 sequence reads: CASTNRGPSYNEQFF. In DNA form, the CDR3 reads TGTGCCAGCACCAACCGGGGGCCCTCGTACAATGAGCAGTTCTTC.

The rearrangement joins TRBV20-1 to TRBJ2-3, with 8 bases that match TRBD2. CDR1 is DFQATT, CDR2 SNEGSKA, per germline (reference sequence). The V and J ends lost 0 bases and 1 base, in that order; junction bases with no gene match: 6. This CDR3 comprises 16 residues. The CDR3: CSARDSRGGRTDTQYF. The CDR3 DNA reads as TGCAGTGCTAGAGATAGTCGCGGGGGGCGCACAGATACGCAGTATTTT.

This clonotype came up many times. This chain's CDR3 is CASSLTSGGAEEQFF. Here the CDR3 DNA reads TGTGCCAGCAGTTTGACTAGCGGGGGTGCGGAGGAGCAGTTCTTC. This chain links TRBV6-4 with TRBJ2-1, with 12 bases fitting TRBD2. The germline V gene encodes CDR1 MRHNA and CDR2 SNTAGT. The CDR3 has 15 amino acids. Trimming took 5 bases from V and 10 from J; bases not matched to a gene: 9.

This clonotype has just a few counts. The chain's CDR3 is CASSHPGAEGDEQYF. CDR3 nucleotide sequence: TGTGCCAGCAGCCACCCCGGGGCGGAGGGCGACGAGCAGTACTTC. The chain is built from TRBV7-6 and TRBJ2-7, with a tentative D call TRBD2 (6 bases). Trimming pared 5 bases from V and 5 bases from J, leaving 19 bases between. Germline CDR1 reads SGHVS; CDR2 reads FNYEAQ. The CDR3 loop spans 15 amino acids.

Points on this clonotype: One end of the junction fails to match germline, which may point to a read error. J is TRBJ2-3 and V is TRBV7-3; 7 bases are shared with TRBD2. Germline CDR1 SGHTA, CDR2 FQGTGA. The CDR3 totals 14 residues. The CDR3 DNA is TGTGCCGGCAGCTCTCGGGGGGACGCAGATACGCAGTATTTT. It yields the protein CAGSSRGDADTQYF.

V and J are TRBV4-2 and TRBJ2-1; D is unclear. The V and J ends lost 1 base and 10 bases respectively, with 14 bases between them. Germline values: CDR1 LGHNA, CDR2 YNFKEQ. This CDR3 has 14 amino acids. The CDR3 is CASSQGSVRNEQFF. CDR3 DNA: TGTGCCAGCAGCCAAGGGAGTGTGAGGAACGAGCAGTTCTTC.

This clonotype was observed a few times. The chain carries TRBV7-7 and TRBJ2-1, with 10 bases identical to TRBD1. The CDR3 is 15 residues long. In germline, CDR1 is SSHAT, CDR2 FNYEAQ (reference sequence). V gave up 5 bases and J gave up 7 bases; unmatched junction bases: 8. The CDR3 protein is CASSQDRGQGNEQFF. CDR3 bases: TGTGCCAGCAGCCAAGACAGGGGGCAAGGGAATGAGCAGTTCTTC.

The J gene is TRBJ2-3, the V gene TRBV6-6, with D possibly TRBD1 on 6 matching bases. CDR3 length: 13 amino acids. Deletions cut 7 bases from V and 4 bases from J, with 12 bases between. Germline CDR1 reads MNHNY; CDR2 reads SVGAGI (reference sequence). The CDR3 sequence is CASTTGSADTQYF. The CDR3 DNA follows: TGTGCCAGCACCACAGGGAGCGCAGATACGCAGTATTTT.

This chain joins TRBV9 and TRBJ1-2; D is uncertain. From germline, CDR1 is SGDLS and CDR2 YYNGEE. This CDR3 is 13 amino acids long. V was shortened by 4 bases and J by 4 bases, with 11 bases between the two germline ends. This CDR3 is CASSTQQAYGYTF. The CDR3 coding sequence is TGTGCCAGCAGCACTCAACAAGCCTATGGCTACACCTTC. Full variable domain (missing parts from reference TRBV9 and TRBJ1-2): DSGVTQTPKHLITATGQRVTLRCSPRSGDLSVYWYQQSLDQGLQFLIQYYNGEERAKGNILERFSAQQFPDLHSELNLSSLELGDSALYFCASSTQQAYGYTFGSGTRLTVV.

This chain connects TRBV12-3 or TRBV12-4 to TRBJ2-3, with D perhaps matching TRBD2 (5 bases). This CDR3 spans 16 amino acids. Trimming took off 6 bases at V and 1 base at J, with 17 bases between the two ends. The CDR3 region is CASSPLAGERTDTQYF. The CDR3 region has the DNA TGTGCCAGCAGCCCTCTTGCCGGGGAACGCACAGATACGCAGTATTTT.

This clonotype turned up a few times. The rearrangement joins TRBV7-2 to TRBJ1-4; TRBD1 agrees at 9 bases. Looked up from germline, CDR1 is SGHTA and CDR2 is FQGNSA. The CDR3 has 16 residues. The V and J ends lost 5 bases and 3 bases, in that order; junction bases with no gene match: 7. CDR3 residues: CASSHRTGVANEKLFF. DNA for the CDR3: TGTGCCAGCAGCCACCGGACAGGGGTCGCTAATGAAAAACTGTTTTTT.

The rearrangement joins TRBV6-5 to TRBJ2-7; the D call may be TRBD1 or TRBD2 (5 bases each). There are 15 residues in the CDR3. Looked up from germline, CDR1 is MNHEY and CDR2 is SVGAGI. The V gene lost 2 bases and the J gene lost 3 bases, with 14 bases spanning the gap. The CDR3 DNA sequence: TGTGCCAGCAGTTACCTCGGGGCGCTAGGCTACGAGCAGTACTTC. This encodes CASSYLGALGYEQYF.

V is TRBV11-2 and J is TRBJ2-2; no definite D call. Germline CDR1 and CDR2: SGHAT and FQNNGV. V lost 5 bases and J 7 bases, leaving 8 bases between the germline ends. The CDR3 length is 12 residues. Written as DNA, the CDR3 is TGTGCCAGCAGCGATCAAGGCGGGGAGCTGTTTTTT. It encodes CASSDQGGELFF. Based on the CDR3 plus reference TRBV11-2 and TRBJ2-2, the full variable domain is EAGVAQSPRYKIIEKRQSVAFWCNPISGHATLYWYQQILGQGPKLLIQFQNNGVVDDSQLPKDRFSAERLKGVDSTLKIQPAKLEDSAVYLCASSDQGGELFFGEGSRLTVL.

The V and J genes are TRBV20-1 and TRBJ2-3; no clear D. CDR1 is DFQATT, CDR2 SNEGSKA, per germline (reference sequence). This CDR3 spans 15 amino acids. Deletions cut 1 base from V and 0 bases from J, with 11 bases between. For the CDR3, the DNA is TGCAGTGCTAGAGTTCCCCCGCAAAGCACAGATACGCAGTATTTT. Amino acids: CSARVPPQSTDTQYF.

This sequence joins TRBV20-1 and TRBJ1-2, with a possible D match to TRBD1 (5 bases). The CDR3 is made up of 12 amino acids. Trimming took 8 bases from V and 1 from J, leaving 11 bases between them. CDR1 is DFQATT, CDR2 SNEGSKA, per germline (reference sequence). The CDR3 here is CSLAGINYGYTF. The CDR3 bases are TGCAGTTTAGCAGGGATTAACTATGGCTACACCTTC.